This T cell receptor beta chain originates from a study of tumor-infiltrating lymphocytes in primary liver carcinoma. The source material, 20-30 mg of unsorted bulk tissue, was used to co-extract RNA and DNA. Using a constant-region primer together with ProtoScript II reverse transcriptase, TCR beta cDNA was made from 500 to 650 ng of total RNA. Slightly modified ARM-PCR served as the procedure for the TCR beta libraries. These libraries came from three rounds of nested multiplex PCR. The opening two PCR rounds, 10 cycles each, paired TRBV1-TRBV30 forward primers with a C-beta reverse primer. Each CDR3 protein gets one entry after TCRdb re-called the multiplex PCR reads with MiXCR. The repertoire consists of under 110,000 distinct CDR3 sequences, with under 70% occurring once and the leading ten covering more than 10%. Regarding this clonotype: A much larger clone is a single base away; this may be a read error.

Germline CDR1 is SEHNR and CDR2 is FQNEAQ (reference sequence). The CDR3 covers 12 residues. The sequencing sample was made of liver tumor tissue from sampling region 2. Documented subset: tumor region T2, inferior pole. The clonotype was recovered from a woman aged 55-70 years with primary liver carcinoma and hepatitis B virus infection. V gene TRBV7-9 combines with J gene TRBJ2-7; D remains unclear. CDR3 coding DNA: TGTGCCGGCAGCTTCAGCGAATACGAGCAGTACTTC. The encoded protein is CAGSFSEYEQYF.